There are a few counts of the clone carrying this T cell receptor (beta chain). This entry comes from a study of identical twins. The CDR3 length is 13 residues. CDR1 and CDR2 (germline): SQVTM, ANQGSEA. V was pared by 4 bases and J by 0 bases, with 7 bases between. TCRdb itself ran the 5' RACE reads through MiXCR, one entry per CDR3 protein. The sample holds approximately 500,000 distinct CDR3 sequences; approximately 24% are singletons and the top ten take approximately 2.9%. These sequences were also reported in another study, on T cells expressing NK-cell markers.

The sequence derives from a woman younger than 30 in good health. Input material: CD4+ T cells sorted from blood. The chain combines TRBV29-1 with TRBJ2-4; D gene uncertain. Here the CDR3 reads CSVAEVAKNIQYF. CDR3 nucleotide sequence: TGCAGCGTTGCCGAAGTAGCCAAAAACATTCAGTACTTC.